The 8 T cell receptor beta chains given below trace back to one sample, sequenced in a study of blood T cell repertoires in COVID-19. Assay: immunoSEQ multiplex PCR; the TCRdb copy retains only in-frame clones and omits some. This table holds about 240,000 clones, about 83% found once. Sequencing was done on a sample of peripheral blood. The origin of the receptors is a man aged 45-65 years with acute or convalescent COVID-19.

The rearrangement joins TRBV2 to TRBJ1-3, with D perhaps TRBD1 (6 bases). CDR1 is SNHLY and CDR2 is FYNNEI in the germline V gene. The V end was cut by 4 bases, the J end by 0 bases, with 10 bases between. The CDR3 length is 15 residues. CDR3 bases: TGTGCCAGCAGTGCCTCGGACAGCTCTGGAAACACCATATATTTT. Its translation: CASSASDSSGNTIYF.

The rearrangement links TRBV27 to TRBJ2-6, with a weak D call TRBD1 (6 bases). Trimming removed 5 bases at V and 1 base at J, with 18 bases between. Germline values: CDR1 MNHEY, CDR2 SMNVEV (reference sequence). The CDR3 runs 18 residues. The CDR3 coding sequence is TGTGCCAGCAGTCCCCGGACAGCAATAACATCTGGGGCCAACGTCCTGACTTTC. This sequence encodes CASSPRTAITSGANVLTF.

The gene calls are TRBV30 and TRBJ1-2, with 7 bases fitting TRBD1. CDR1 GTSNPN and CDR2 SVGIG come from the germline V gene (reference sequence). Losses at the gene ends were 1 base for V and 4 bases for J; bases not matched to a gene: 6. This CDR3 is 14 amino acids long. The CDR3 DNA reads TGTGCCTGGAGTGAACAGGGGTGGGTCTATGGCTACACCTTC. Amino acids: CAWSEQGWVYGYTF.

This sequence joins TRBV11-1 and TRBJ2-1; the match to TRBD2 covers 7 bases. This CDR3 spans 15 amino acids. The V segment lost 1 base and the J segment 3 bases; nucleotides outside the gene matches: 3. The germline CDR1 and CDR2 sequences are SGHAT and FQDESV (reference sequence). The CDR3 DNA follows: TGTGCCAGCAGCTTAGATCCTAGCGGCTACAATGAGCAGTTCTTC. Its protein is CASSLDPSGYNEQFF.

The J gene is TRBJ2-7, the V gene TRBV7-9; TRBD2 agrees at 8 bases. The CDR3 has 13 amino acids. The V segment lost 5 bases and the J segment 6 bases; nucleotides outside the gene matches: 6. Germline loops: CDR1 SEHNR, CDR2 FQNEAQ (reference sequence). The CDR3 region is CASSRLASPEQYF. As DNA, the CDR3 is TGTGCCAGCAGCAGACTAGCGTCGCCCGAGCAGTACTTC.

The chain is built from TRBV24-1 and TRBJ1-2, with D perhaps matching TRBD1 (5 bases). V lost 5 bases to trimming and J lost 0 bases, with 6 bases between them. The CDR3 loop spans 13 amino acids. The germline V gene encodes CDR1 KGHDR and CDR2 SFDVKD. The CDR3 loop is CATSAGSNYGYTF. The CDR3 nucleotides read TGTGCCACCAGTGCAGGGTCTAACTATGGCTACACCTTC.

The genes are TRBV6-5 and TRBJ2-7; D not resolved. The CDR3 runs to 14 residues. Between the trimmed V and J ends, which lost 6 bases and 6 bases, there was a span of 18 bases. Germline V gene lookup returns CDR1 MNHEY and CDR2 SVGAGI. This chain's CDR3 is CASRPVISVGEQYF. The CDR3 DNA reads as TGTGCCAGCAGACCCGTGATCTCGGTTGGCGAGCAGTACTTC.

V is TRBV20-1 and J is TRBJ2-1; D unresolved. The CDR3 has 8 residues. Germline CDR1 is DFQATT and CDR2 is SNEGSKA (reference sequence). The V end was cut by 8 bases, the J end by 12 bases, with 8 bases between. The CDR3 coding sequence is TGCAGTCCCCGAGGGCAGTTCTTC. The encoded protein is CSPRGQFF.